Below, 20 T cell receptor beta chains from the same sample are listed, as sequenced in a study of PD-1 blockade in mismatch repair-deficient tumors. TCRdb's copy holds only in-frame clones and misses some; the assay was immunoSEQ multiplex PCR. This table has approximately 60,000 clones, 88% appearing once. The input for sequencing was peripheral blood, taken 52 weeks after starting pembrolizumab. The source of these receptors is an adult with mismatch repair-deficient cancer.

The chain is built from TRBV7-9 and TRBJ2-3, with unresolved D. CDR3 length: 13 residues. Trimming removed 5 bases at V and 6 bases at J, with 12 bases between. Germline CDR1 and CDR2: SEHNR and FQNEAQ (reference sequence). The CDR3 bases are TGTGCCAGCAGCGTCACGGTCCGGGATACGCAGTATTTT. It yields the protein CASSVTVRDTQYF.

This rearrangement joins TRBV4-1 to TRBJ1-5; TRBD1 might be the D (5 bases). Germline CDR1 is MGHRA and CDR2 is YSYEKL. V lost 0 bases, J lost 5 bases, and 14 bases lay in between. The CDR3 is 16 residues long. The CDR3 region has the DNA TGCGCCAGCAGCCAAGATAAAGACAGCAAGGATCAGCCCCAGCATTTT. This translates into CASSQDKDSKDQPQHF.

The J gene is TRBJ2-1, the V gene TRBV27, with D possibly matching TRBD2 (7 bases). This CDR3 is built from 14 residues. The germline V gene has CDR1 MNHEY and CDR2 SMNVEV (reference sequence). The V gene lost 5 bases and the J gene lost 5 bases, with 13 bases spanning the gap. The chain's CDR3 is CASSPGGGNNEQFF. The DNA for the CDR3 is TGTGCCAGCAGTCCAGGCGGGGGCAACAATGAGCAGTTCTTC.

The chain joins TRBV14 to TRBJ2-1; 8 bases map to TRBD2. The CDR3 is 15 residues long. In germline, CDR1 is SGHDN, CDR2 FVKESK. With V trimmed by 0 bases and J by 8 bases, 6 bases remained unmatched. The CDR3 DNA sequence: TGTGCCAGCAGCCAAGAAGCGGGAGCCGGGGATGAGCAGTTCTTC. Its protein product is CASSQEAGAGDEQFF.

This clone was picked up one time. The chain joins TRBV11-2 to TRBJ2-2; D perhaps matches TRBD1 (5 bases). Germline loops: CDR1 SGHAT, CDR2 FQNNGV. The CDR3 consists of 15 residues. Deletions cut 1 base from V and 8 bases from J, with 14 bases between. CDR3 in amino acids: CASSLGTAGLGELFF. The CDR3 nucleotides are TGTGCCAGCAGCTTAGGGACGGCAGGGTTGGGGGAGCTGTTTTTT.

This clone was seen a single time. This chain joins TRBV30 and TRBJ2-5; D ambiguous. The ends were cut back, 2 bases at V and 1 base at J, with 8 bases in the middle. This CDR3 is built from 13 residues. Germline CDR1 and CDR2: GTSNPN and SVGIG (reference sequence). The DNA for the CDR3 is TGTGCCTGGAGTAGCATGGTCCAAGAGACCCAGTACTTC. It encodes CAWSSMVQETQYF.

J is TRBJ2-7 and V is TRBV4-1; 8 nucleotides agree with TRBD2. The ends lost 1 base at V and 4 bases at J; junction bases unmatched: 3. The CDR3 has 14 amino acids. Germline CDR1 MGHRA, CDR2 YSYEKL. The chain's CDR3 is CASSQGSGGYEQYF. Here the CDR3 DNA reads TGCGCCAGCAGCCAAGGTTCGGGGGGGTACGAGCAGTACTTC.

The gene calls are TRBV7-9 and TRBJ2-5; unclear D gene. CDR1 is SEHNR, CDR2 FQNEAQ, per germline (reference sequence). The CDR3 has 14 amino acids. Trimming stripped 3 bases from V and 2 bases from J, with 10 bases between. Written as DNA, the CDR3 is TGTGCCAGCAGCTTCGGGCAGTTTCAAGAGACCCAGTACTTC. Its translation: CASSFGQFQETQYF.

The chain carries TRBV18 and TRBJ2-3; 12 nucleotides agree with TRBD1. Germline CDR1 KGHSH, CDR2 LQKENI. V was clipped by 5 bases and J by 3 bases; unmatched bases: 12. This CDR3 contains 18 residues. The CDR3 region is CASSKGRPGQGATDTQYF. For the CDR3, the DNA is TGTGCCAGCTCAAAAGGCCGCCCGGGACAGGGGGCGACAGATACGCAGTATTTT.

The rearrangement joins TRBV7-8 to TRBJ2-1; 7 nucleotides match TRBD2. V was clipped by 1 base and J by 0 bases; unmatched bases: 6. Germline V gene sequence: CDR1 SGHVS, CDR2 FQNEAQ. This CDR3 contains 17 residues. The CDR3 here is CASSLETRTSSYNEQFF. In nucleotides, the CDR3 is TGTGCCAGCAGCTTAGAGACCAGGACTAGCTCCTACAATGAGCAGTTCTTC.

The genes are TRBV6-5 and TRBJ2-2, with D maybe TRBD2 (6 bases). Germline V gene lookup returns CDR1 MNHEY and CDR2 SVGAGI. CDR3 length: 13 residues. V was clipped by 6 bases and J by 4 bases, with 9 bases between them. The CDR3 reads CASRRGVTGELFF. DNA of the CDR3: TGTGCCAGCAGGCGGGGAGTCACCGGGGAGCTGTTTTTT.

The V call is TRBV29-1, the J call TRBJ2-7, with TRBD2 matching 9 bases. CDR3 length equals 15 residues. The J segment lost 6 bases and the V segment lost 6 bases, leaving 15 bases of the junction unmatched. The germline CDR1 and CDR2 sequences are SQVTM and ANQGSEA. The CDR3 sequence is CSVLEGGRAESEQYF. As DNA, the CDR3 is TGCAGCGTACTGGAAGGCGGGAGGGCCGAGTCCGAGCAGTACTTC.

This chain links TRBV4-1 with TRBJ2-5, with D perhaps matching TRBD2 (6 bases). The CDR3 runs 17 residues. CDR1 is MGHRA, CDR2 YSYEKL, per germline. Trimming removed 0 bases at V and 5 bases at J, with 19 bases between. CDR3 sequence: CASSQDAAGTTGETQYF. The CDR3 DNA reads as TGCGCCAGCAGCCAAGATGCCGCGGGAACTACTGGGGAGACCCAGTACTTC.

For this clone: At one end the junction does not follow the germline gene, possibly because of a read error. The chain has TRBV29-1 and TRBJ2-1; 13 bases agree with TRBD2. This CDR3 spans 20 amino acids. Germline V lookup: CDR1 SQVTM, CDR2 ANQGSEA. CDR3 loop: CSVEGSLMTSGRSSYNEQFF. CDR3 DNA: TGCAGCGTCGAAGGGTCTCTTATGACTAGCGGGAGGAGCTCCTACAATGAGCAGTTCTTC.

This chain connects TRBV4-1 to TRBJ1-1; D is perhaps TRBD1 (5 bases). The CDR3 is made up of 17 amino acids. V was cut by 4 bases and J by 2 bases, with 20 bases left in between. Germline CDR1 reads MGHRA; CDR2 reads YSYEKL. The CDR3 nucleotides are TGCGCCAGCAGCCCCACCCAAGGGATACGGGGCAACACTGAAGCTTTCTTT. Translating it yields CASSPTQGIRGNTEAFF.

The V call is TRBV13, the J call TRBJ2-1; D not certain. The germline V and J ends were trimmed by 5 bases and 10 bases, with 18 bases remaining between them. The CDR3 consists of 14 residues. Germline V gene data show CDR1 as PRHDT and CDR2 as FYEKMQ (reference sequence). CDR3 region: CASSPSDGVREQFF. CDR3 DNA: TGTGCCAGCAGCCCGTCGGACGGCGTGAGAGAGCAGTTCTTC.

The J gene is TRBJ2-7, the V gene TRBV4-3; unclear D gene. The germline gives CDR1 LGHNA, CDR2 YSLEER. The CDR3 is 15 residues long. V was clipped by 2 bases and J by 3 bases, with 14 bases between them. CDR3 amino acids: CASSQQDVAIYEQYF. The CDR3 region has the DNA TGCGCCAGCAGCCAACAGGACGTAGCTATCTACGAGCAGTACTTC.

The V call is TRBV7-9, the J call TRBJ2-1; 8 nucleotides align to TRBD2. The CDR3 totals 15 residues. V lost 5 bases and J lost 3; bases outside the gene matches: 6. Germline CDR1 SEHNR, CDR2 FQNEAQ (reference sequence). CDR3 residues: CASSLGGGSYNEQFF. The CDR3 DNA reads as TGTGCCAGCAGCCTGGGCGGGGGGAGCTACAATGAGCAGTTCTTC.

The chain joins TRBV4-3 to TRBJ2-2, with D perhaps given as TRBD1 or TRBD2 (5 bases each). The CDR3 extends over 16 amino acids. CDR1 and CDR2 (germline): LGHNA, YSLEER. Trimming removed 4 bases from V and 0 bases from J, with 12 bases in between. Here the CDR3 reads CASSRDGNSNTGELFF. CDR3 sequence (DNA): TGCGCCAGCAGCCGGGACGGAAACTCGAACACCGGGGAGCTGTTTTTT.

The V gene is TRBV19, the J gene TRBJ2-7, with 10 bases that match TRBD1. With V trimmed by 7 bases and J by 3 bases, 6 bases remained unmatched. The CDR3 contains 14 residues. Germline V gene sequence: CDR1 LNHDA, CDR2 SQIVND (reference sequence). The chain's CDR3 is CASKGQGSNYEQYF. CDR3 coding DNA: TGTGCCAGTAAGGGACAGGGGAGTAACTACGAGCAGTACTTC. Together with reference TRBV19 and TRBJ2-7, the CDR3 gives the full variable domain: DGGITQSPKYLFRKEGQNVTLSCEQNLNHDAMYWYRQDPGQGLRLIYYSQIVNDFQKGDIAEGYSVSREKKESFPLTVTSAQKNPTAFYLCASKGQGSNYEQYFGPGTRLTVT.